This T cell receptor beta chain is drawn from a study of blood T cell repertoires in COVID-19. About the research overall: Samples representing acute and convalescent COVID-19 were sourced from the United States, Italy and Spain. Nucleic acid was either cDNA or gDNA, and it came from T cells, B-cell-depleted T cells, or PBMCs.

The V segment lost 4 bases and the J segment 0 bases; nucleotides outside the gene matches: 6. The germline V gene encodes CDR1 SGHRS and CDR2 YFSETQ. The CDR3 contains 15 residues. Original analysis: Estimated nucleated cell counts came from reference gene primer amplification. This table comes from immunoSEQ multiplex PCR, and its TCRdb copy is limited to in-frame clones, with some not included. For V, J and clone size, that table is used; D and trimming come from the DNA. The sample includes about 260,000 clones, roughly 86% of them seen just once. The chain is built from TRBV5-1 and TRBJ1-1, with 7 bases that match TRBD1. The sample comprised peripheral blood. This receptor was taken from a woman between 50 and 59 years old with acute or convalescent COVID-19. The CDR3 nucleotides are TGCGCCAGCAGCCCAGGGGACAGACTGAACACTGAAGCTTTCTTT. Its translation is CASSPGDRLNTEAFF.